Listed below are T cell receptor beta chains from one sample, sequenced in a study of blood T cell repertoires in COVID-19. The method was immunoSEQ multiplex PCR; TCRdb's version includes in-frame clones alone and lacks a portion of them. The repertoire holds hundreds of thousands of clones, with about 79% as singletons. The sample taken for sequencing was peripheral blood. The source of these receptors is a man of 80 years or more with acute or convalescent COVID-19. The CDR3 runs from the conserved cysteine through the conserved F or W. Fields, in order: clone size, V gene, J gene, D gene, CDR3 DNA, CDR3 protein. A D gene is named only where the DNA matches it firmly. Where a row states a size, it is once, few, many or the class of an expanded clone; other rows omit it.

.	TRBV10-3	TRBJ1-4	.	TGTGCCATCAATGGGTTGTGGGGCGATCCGGCAACTAATGAAAAACTGTTTTTT	CAINGLWGDPATNEKLFF
.	TRBV9	TRBJ2-7	TRBD1	TGTGCCAGCGCGACAGGGGGCGCCCACGAGCAGTACTTC	CASATGGAHEQYF
.	TRBV2	TRBJ1-1	.	TGTGCCAGCAGTGTGACAGACTTGAACACTGAAGCTTTCTTT	CASSVTDLNTEAFF
.	TRBV5-1	TRBJ2-3	.	TGCGCCAGCAGTCCTTTTACGAGAGATACGCAGTATTTT	CASSPFTRDTQYF
.	TRBV6-6	TRBJ1-6	.	TGTGCCAGCTCGGTGTCTCCACCCCTCCACTTT	CASSVSPPLHF
.	TRBV7-2	TRBJ1-6	.	TGTGCCAGCAGCTCGGCGGCAGGGGTAAATTCACCCCTCCACTTT	CASSSAAGVNSPLHF
.	TRBV5-1	TRBJ2-3	.	TGCGCCAGCAGCTTGGACGGCGGCTACACAGATACGCAGTATTTT	CASSLDGGYTDTQYF
.	TRBV7-9	TRBJ1-6	.	TGTGCCAGCAGCTTATCTATCGAACTGATCTATAATTCACCCCTCCACTTT	CASSLSIELIYNSPLHF
.	TRBV18	TRBJ1-2	TRBD1	TGTGCCAGCTCACCACAGGACAGGAGCTATGGCTACACCTTC	CASSPQDRSYGYTF
once	TRBV5-1	TRBJ2-1	.	TGCGCCAGCAGCTTGACGGCAGGGGACAATGAGCAGTTCTTC	CASSLTAGDNEQFF
.	TRBV4-1	TRBJ2-7	TRBD2	TGCGCCAGCAGCCAAGAGTCGGGGGGCGAGCAGTACTTC	CASSQESGGEQYF
.	TRBV10-3	TRBJ2-5	TRBD2	TGTGCCATCAGCATACTAGCGGGGGAGACCCAGTACTTC	CAISILAGETQYF
.	TRBV20-1	TRBJ1-1	TRBD1	TGCAGTGCGCCCGACAGGGTAGAAGCTTTCTTT	CSAPDRVEAFF
.	TRBV19	TRBJ2-7	.	TGTGCCAGTAGTATAACGATCGGGGGCTACGAGCAGTACTTC	CASSITIGGYEQYF
.	TRBV5-1	TRBJ1-1	.	TGCGCCTCCACACGCGGGGGGCGCGAGAACACTGAAGCTTTCTTT	CASTRGGRENTEAFF
.	TRBV5-1	TRBJ1-2	.	TGCGCCAGCAGCTTGACCGAACTTGTGGGCTACACCTTC	CASSLTELVGYTF
.	TRBV18	TRBJ2-1	.	TGTGCCAGCTCACCACGACAAGGGGTGGATGAGCAGTTCTTC	CASSPRQGVDEQFF
.	TRBV2	TRBJ1-1	TRBD1	TGTGCCAGCAGTGAAGCGCTTAAGGGGGCGGCTGAAGCTTTCTTT	CASSEALKGAAEAFF
.	TRBV7-8	TRBJ1-5	TRBD1	TGTGCCAGCAGCTTAGCATGGACAGGGGGGAGCAATCAGCCCCAGCATTTT	CASSLAWTGGSNQPQHF
.	TRBV2	TRBJ2-7	.	TGTGCCAGCAACCCCTTCCAGGGCTCCTACGAGCAGTACTTC	CASNPFQGSYEQYF
.	TRBV27	TRBJ2-1	.	TGTGCCAGCAGTACCCGACTAGTAAATGAGCAGTTCTTC	CASSTRLVNEQFF
.	TRBV5-4	TRBJ2-2	TRBD2	TGTGCCAGCAGCTTGGAGGCTAGCGGGGGCCTCCGGGAGCTGTTTTTT	CASSLEASGGLRELFF
once	TRBV5-1	TRBJ2-7	.	TGCGCCAGCAGCTTGGCCACCAGGGGAGGGGAGCAGTACTTC	CASSLATRGGEQYF
.	TRBV29-1	TRBJ2-1	.	TGCAGCGTAGCGGACAATGAGCAGTTCTTC	CSVADNEQFF
few	TRBV18	TRBJ1-5	.	TGTGCCAGCTCACCAGAACGGAATCAGCCCCAGCATTTT	CASSPERNQPQHF